This TCR beta chain was sequenced in a study of blood T cell repertoires in COVID-19. Study-level information: Some COVID-19 samples were acute and others convalescent; all came from the United States, Italy and Spain. Sample material is recorded as cDNA or gDNA derived from T cells, B-cell-depleted T cells, or PBMCs.

Trimming left V 6 bases short and J 6 bases short, with 21 bases between. Looked up from germline, CDR1 is LNHDA and CDR2 is SQIVND (reference sequence). This CDR3 has 15 residues. Two negative PCRs, clearance, or symptom resolution were required of recovered Cohort 3 donors. Profiled with immunoSEQ multiplex PCR; TCRdb holds only in-frame clones, not every one. The sample contains 260,000 or so clones, around 84% of which appear only once. The V gene is TRBV19, the J gene TRBJ2-7, with D perhaps matching TRBD1 (5 bases). The receptor was isolated from a man aged 18-30 years who had recovered from COVID-19. Sequencing was performed on PBMCs or T cells enriched from blood (not recorded which). The CDR3 DNA sequence: TGTGCCAGTAGCCCCACCGCTACAGGCAAAACCGAGCAGTACTTC. It yields the protein CASSPTATGKTEQYF.